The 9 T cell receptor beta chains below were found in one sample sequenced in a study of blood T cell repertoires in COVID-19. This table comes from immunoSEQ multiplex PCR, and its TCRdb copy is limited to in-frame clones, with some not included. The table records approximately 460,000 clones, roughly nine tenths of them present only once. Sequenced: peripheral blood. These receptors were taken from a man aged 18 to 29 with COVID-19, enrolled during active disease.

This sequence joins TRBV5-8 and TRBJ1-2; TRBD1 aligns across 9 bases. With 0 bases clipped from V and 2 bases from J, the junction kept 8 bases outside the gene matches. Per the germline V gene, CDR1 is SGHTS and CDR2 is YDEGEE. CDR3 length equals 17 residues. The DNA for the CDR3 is TGTGCCAGCAGCTTGGCTACAGGGGGCGGCCGGAACTATGGCTACACCTTC. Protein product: CASSLATGGGRNYGYTF.

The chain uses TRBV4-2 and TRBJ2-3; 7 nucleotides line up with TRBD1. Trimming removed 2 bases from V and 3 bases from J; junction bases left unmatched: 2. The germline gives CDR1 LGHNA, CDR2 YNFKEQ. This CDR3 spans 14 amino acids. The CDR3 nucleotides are TGTGCCAGCAGCCAAAGGGGGCAGACAGATACGCAGTATTTT. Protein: CASSQRGQTDTQYF.

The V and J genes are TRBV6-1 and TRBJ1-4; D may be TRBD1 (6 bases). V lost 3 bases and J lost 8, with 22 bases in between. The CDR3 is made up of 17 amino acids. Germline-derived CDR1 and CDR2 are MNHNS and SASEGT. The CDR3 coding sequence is TGTGCCAGCAGTGACATCCGGGGTGAGGGGAGGGGGGAAAAACTGTTTTTT. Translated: CASSDIRGEGRGEKLFF.

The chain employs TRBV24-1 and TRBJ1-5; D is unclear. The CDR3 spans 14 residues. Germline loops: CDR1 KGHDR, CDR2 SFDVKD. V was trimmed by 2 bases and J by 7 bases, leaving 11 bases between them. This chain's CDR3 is CATSDSGIRQPQHF. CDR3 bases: TGTGCCACCAGTGATTCGGGAATTCGGCAGCCCCAGCATTTT.

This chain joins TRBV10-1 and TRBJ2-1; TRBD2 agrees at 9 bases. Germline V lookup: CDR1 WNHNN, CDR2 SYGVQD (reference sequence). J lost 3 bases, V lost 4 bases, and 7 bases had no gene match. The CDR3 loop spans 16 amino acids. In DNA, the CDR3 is TGCGCCAGCAGTGCAATGACTAGCGGCCACTACAATGAGCAGTTCTTC. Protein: CASSAMTSGHYNEQFF.

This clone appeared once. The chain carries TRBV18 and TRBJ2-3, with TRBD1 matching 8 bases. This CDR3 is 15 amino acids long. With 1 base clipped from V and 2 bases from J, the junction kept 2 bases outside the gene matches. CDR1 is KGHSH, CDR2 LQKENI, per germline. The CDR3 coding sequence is TGTGCCAGCTCACCACGGGACAGGACCACAGATACGCAGTATTTT. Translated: CASSPRDRTTDTQYF.

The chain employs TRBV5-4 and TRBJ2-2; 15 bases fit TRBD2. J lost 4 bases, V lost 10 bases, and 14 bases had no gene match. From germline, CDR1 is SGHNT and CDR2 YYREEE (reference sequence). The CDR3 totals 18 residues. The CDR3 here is CALGGAGTSGRLTGELFF. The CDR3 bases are TGTGCCCTCGGGGGGGCTGGGACTAGCGGGAGGCTCACCGGGGAGCTGTTTTTT.

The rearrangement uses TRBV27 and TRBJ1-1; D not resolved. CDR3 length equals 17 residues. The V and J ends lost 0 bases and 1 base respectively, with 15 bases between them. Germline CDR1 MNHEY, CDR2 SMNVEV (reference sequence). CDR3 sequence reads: CASSLSEESWWNTEAFF. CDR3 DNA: TGTGCCAGCAGTTTATCGGAGGAGTCGTGGTGGAACACTGAAGCTTTCTTT.

The DNA for the CDR3 is TGTGCCAGCAGCTTAAGACAGTACACCGGGGAGCTGTTTTTT. It codes for CASSLRQYTGELFF. The chain has TRBV11-1 and TRBJ2-2; a weak D match, TRBD1 (5 bases). Germline values: CDR1 SGHAT, CDR2 FQDESV (reference sequence). The CDR3 is 14 residues long. Trimming cost V 2 bases and J 3 bases, with 7 bases left between them. The variable domain in full, with the rest retrieved from reference TRBV11-1 and TRBJ2-2, is EAEVAQSPRYKITEKSQAVAFWCDPISGHATLYWYRQILGQGPELLVQFQDESVVDDSQLPKDRFSAERLKGVDSTLKIQPAELGDSAMYLCASSLRQYTGELFFGEGSRLTVL.